The 18 T cell receptor beta chains given below trace back to one sample, sequenced in a study of human T cells and chemical hapten exposure. A single record per CDR3 protein comes from TCRdb applying MiXCR to the RACE reads. The profile shows around 99,000 distinct CDR3 sequences, 9.5% to 15% of them singletons. Time point here: patch test 1, 2 weeks after DPC sensitization. Treatment: therapeutic diphenylcyclopropenone sensitization with weekly scalp DPC. This specimen was whole blood, taken in connection with sensitization to the hapten diphenylcyclopropenone (DPC). These receptors all stem from a middle-aged woman with alopecia areata. Some clones in this sample may be carry-over from other donors' samples.

In its sample, this clonotype was seen a few times. The chain combines TRBV20-1 with TRBJ1-5; D is uncertain. Germline V gives CDR1 DFQATT, CDR2 SNEGSKA (reference sequence). This CDR3 has 13 residues. Between the trimmed V and J ends, which lost 4 bases and 2 bases, there was a span of 9 bases. CDR3 sequence: CSAITGGNQPQHF. The CDR3 DNA reads as TGCAGTGCTATCACGGGTGGCAATCAGCCCCAGCATTTT.

The V gene is TRBV7-9, the J gene TRBJ2-1; 8 bases match TRBD2. The CDR3 length is 13 residues. V shed 6 bases, J shed 8 bases, and the junction held 6 bases outside the gene matches. Germline V CDR1 and CDR2: SEHNR, FQNEAQ (reference sequence). Here the CDR3 DNA reads TGTGCCAGCAGTCCAGAAGCGGGAGATGAGCAGTTCTTC. Residues: CASSPEAGDEQFF.

This clonotype was detected a few times. V gene TRBV12-3 or TRBV12-4 combines with J gene TRBJ1-2; D is possibly TRBD1 (6 bases). V dropped 6 bases and J dropped 13 bases, with 21 bases sitting between them. The CDR3 loop spans 13 amino acids. This chain's CDR3 is CASSLNAGAVVTF. CDR3 DNA sequence: TGTGCCAGCAGCCTTAACGCGGGGGCGGTAGTCACCTTC.

The chain links TRBV2 to TRBJ2-2, with D perhaps being TRBD1 or TRBD2 (5 bases each). V lost 6 bases to trimming and J lost 2 bases, with 16 bases between them. This CDR3 region has 16 residues. Germline V gene lookup returns CDR1 SNHLY and CDR2 FYNNEI. The CDR3 bases are TGTGCCAGCAGCGTGGGTGGGACGGCAAACACCGGGGAGCTGTTTTTT. It is translated as CASSVGGTANTGELFF.

This clonotype was seen repeatedly, ten times or more. The V call is TRBV6-2 or TRBV6-3, the J call TRBJ2-1; 12 nucleotides align to TRBD1. V dropped 4 bases and J dropped 7; count of bases not matched to a gene: 5. Germline assignment: CDR1 MNHEY and CDR2 SVGEGT. This CDR3 is 15 amino acids long. The CDR3 DNA sequence: TGTGCCAGCAGTTCCGGGACAGGGGGCGCGAATGAGCAGTTCTTC. This gives the protein CASSSGTGGANEQFF.

V is TRBV10-2 and J is TRBJ2-4; 9 bases align to TRBD1. The J segment lost 7 bases and the V segment lost 2 bases, leaving 3 bases of the junction unmatched. The germline V gene has CDR1 WSHSY and CDR2 SAAADI. The CDR3 has 14 amino acids. The CDR3 DNA sequence: TGCGCCAGCAGTGAGAGACAGGGGGGGAACATTCAGTACTTC. It translates to CASSERQGGNIQYF.

The genes are TRBV19 and TRBJ1-4; D is uncertain. This CDR3 region has 15 residues. Germline CDR1 reads LNHDA; CDR2 reads SQIVND (reference sequence). V was shortened by 1 base and J by 3 bases, with 9 bases between the two germline ends. The CDR3 coding sequence is TGTGCCAGTAGTATAGCGGCGGAAGCTAATGAAAAACTGTTTTTT. Its translation: CASSIAAEANEKLFF.

There are a few counts of this clonotype. V gene TRBV7-6 combines with J gene TRBJ2-5; the D is unclear. V was cut by 1 base and J by 6 bases, with 12 bases left in between. The CDR3 spans 14 residues. Germline V gives CDR1 SGHVS, CDR2 FNYEAQ. This chain's CDR3 is CASSLGLGMKTQYF. The CDR3 DNA sequence: TGTGCCAGCAGCTTAGGTCTAGGAATGAAGACCCAGTACTTC.

This clonotype was seen a handful of times. The chain has TRBV18 and TRBJ2-3; no reliable D call. CDR1 and CDR2 (germline): KGHSH, LQKENI. The CDR3 loop spans 13 amino acids. The V and J ends lost 6 bases and 5 bases respectively, with 12 bases between them. The CDR3 reads CASSPSDEDTQYF. CDR3 coding DNA: TGTGCCAGCTCCCCGTCGGATGAAGATACGCAGTATTTT.

A few counts support this clonotype. The chain couples TRBV9 to TRBJ2-1, with TRBD1 identical over 8 bases. The CDR3 runs to 15 residues. V was clipped by 0 bases and J by 6 bases; unmatched bases: 5. The germline V gene has CDR1 SGDLS and CDR2 YYNGEE. CDR3 DNA: TGTGCCAGCAGCGTAGGGCAGGGGGCAGTCAATGAGCAGTTCTTC. This encodes CASSVGQGAVNEQFF.

This clonotype occurred many times. The chain carries TRBV29-1 and TRBJ1-2; D unclear. There are 12 residues in the CDR3. V was clipped by 4 bases and J by 2 bases, with 8 bases between them. Germline values: CDR1 SQVTM, CDR2 ANQGSEA. The CDR3 sequence: CSVGPENYGYTF. CDR3 DNA: TGCAGCGTTGGTCCGGAAAACTATGGCTACACCTTC.

This clonotype was detected only a few times. Written as DNA, the CDR3 is TGTGCCAGCAGACTAGCAGAATTCACAGATACGCAGTATTTT. It encodes CASRLAEFTDTQYF. The chain employs TRBV6-2 or TRBV6-3 and TRBJ2-3; a weak D match, TRBD2 (6 bases). Germline assignment: CDR1 MNHEY and CDR2 SVGEGT. V lost 6 bases and J 2 bases, leaving 12 bases between the germline ends. CDR3 length: 14 residues.

This clonotype showed up just a few times. The rearrangement joins TRBV6-2 or TRBV6-3 to TRBJ2-7; 9 positions match TRBD2. J gave up 2 bases and V 6 bases, and 8 bases lay outside the gene matches. The CDR3 spans 15 residues. Germline CDR1 is MNHEY and CDR2 is SVGEGT. The CDR3 is CASSQGSGGTYEQYF. For the CDR3, the DNA is TGTGCCAGCAGCCAAGGAAGCGGGGGGACCTACGAGCAGTACTTC.

This clonotype showed up many times. Written as DNA, the CDR3 is TGCGCCAGCAGCCAAGATGGGGGAGGAAGCTATGGCTACACCTTC. Protein: CASSQDGGGSYGYTF. The chain is built from TRBV4-1 and TRBJ1-2, with D maybe TRBD1 (5 bases). Germline CDR1 and CDR2: MGHRA and YSYEKL. V lost 0 bases and J lost 4, with 12 bases in between. This CDR3 region has 15 residues.

In its sample, this clonotype was seen a few times. This chain joins TRBV29-1 and TRBJ2-3; 16 bases align to TRBD2. The germline V gene encodes CDR1 SQVTM and CDR2 ANQGSEA. V lost 6 bases and J lost 9; bases outside the gene matches: 9. The CDR3 has 15 residues. DNA for the CDR3: TGCAGCGTCGGACCGGGACTAGCGGGAGGGGAAACGCAGTATTTT. Its protein is CSVGPGLAGGETQYF.

The V gene is TRBV18, the J gene TRBJ2-2; D is possibly TRBD1 (6 bases). Germline CDR1 and CDR2: KGHSH and LQKENI. The V gene lost 4 bases and the J gene lost 7 bases, with 13 bases spanning the gap. The CDR3 loop spans 14 amino acids. The CDR3 region is CASSRNRAGGELFF. CDR3 sequence (DNA): TGTGCCAGCTCACGGAACAGGGCCGGCGGGGAGCTGTTTTTT.

This clonotype has a count of ten or more. The rearrangement uses TRBV7-9 and TRBJ1-2, with D possibly matching TRBD1 (6 bases). Germline values: CDR1 SEHNR, CDR2 FQNEAQ (reference sequence). V was cut by 5 bases and J by 5 bases, with 12 bases left in between. The CDR3 extends over 13 amino acids. This chain's CDR3 is CASSPTGLYGYTF. DNA of the CDR3: TGTGCCAGCAGCCCGACAGGCCTATATGGCTACACCTTC.

There are a few counts of this clonotype. V usage is TRBV5-5 and J usage is TRBJ2-7; 8 nucleotides align to TRBD1. With V trimmed by 3 bases and J by 4 bases, 15 bases remained unmatched. This CDR3 is built from 17 residues. Per germline, CDR1 SGHKS and CDR2 YYEKEE (reference sequence). CDR3 amino acids: CASSWQQPGQVVYEQYF. The CDR3 DNA sequence: TGTGCCAGCAGCTGGCAACAACCGGGACAGGTCGTTTACGAGCAGTACTTC.